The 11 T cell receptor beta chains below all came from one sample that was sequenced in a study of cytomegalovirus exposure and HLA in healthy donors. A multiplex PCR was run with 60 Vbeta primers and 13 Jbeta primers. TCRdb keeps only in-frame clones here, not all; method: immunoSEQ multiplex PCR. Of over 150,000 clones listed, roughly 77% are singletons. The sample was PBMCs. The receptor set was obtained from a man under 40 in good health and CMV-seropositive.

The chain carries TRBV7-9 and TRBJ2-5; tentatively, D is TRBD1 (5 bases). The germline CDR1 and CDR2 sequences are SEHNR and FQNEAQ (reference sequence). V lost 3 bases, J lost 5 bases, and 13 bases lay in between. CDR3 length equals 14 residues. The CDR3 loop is CASSFQGWTETQYF. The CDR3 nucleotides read TGTGCCAGCAGCTTTCAGGGTTGGACGGAGACCCAGTACTTC. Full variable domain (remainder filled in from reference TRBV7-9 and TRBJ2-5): DTGVSQNPRHKITKRGQNVTFRCDPISEHNRLYWYRQTLGQGPEFLTYFQNEAQLEKSRLLSDRFSAERPKGSFSTLEIQRTEQGDSAMYLCASSFQGWTETQYFGPGTRLLVL.

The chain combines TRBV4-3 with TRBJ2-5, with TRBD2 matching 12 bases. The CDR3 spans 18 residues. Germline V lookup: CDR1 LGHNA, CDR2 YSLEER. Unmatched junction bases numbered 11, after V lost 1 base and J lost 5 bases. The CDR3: CASSQVSSGGALGETQYF. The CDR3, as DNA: TGCGCCAGCAGCCAAGTCTCTAGCGGGGGGGCCTTAGGGGAGACCCAGTACTTC.

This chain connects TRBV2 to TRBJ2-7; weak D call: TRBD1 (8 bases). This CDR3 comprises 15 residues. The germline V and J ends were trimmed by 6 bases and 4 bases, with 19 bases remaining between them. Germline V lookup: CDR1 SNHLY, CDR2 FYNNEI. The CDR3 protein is CASRSDRGGDYEQYF. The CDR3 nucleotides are TGTGCCAGCAGGTCAGACAGGGGAGGGGATTACGAGCAGTACTTC.

The CDR3 is CASSPYSGGTYNEQFF. The CDR3 nucleotides read TGTGCCAGCAGCCCTTATAGCGGGGGGACCTACAATGAGCAGTTCTTC. The genes are TRBV7-2 and TRBJ2-1; TRBD2 aligns across 10 bases. CDR1 and CDR2 (germline): SGHTA, FQGNSA. V was clipped by 5 bases and J by 2 bases; unmatched bases: 6. The CDR3 is made up of 16 amino acids.

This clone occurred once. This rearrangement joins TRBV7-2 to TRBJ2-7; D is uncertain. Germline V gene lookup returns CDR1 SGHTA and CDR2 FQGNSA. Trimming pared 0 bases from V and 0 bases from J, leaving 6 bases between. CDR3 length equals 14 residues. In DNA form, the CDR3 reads TGTGCCAGCAGCTTAGCTCAGGCCTCCTACGAGCAGTACTTC. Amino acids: CASSLAQASYEQYF. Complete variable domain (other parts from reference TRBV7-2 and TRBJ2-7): GAGVSQSPSNKVTEKGKDVELRCDPISGHTALYWYRQSLGQGLEFLIYFQGNSAPDKSGLPSDRFSAERTGGSVSTLTIQRTQQEDSAVYLCASSLAQASYEQYFGPGTRLTVT.

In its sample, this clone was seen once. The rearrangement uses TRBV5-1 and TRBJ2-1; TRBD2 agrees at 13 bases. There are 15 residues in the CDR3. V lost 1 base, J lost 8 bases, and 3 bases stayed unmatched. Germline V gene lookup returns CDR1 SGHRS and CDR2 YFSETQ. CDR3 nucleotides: TGCGCCAGCAGCTTGACTAGCGGGGGGGTTCATGAGCAGTTCTTC. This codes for CASSLTSGGVHEQFF. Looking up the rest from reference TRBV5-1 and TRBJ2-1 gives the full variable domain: KAGVTQTPRYLIKTRGQQVTLSCSPISGHRSVSWYQQTPGQGLQFLFEYFSETQRNKGNFPGRFSGRQFSNSRSEMNVSTLELGDSALYLCASSLTSGGVHEQFFGPGTRLTVL.

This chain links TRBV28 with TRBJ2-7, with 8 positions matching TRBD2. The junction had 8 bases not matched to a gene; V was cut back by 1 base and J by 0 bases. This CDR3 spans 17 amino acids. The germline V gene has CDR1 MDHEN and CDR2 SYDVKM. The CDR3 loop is CASSLFPGAGVSYEQYF. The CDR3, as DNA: TGTGCCAGCAGTTTATTCCCTGGAGCGGGGGTCTCCTACGAGCAGTACTTC.

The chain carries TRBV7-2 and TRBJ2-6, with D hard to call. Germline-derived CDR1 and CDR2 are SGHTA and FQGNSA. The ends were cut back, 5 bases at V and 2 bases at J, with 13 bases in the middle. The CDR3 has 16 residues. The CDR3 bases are TGTGCCAGCAGCCCTAGACGGCTAGCTGGGGCCAACGTCCTGACTTTC. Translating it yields CASSPRRLAGANVLTF.

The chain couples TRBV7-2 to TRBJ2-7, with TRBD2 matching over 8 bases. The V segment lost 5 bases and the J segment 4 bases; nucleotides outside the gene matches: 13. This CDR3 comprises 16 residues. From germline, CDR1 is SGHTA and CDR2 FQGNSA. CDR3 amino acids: CASSRNGGASIYEQYF. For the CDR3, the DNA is TGTGCCAGCAGCCGAAACGGGGGGGCAAGTATATACGAGCAGTACTTC.

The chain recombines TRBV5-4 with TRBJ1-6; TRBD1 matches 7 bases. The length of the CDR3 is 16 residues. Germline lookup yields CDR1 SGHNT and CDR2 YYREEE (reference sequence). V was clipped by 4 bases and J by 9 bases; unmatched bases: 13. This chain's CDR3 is CASSLGTAIIGSPLHF. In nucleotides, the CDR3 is TGTGCCAGCAGCCTCGGGACAGCTATAATCGGTTCACCCCTCCACTTT.

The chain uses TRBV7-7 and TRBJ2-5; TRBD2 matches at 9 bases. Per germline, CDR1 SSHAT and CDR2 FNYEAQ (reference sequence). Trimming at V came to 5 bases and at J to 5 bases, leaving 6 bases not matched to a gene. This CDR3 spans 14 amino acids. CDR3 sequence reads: CASSPGLASETQYF. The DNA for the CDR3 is TGTGCCAGCAGCCCCGGACTAGCGTCGGAGACCCAGTACTTC.